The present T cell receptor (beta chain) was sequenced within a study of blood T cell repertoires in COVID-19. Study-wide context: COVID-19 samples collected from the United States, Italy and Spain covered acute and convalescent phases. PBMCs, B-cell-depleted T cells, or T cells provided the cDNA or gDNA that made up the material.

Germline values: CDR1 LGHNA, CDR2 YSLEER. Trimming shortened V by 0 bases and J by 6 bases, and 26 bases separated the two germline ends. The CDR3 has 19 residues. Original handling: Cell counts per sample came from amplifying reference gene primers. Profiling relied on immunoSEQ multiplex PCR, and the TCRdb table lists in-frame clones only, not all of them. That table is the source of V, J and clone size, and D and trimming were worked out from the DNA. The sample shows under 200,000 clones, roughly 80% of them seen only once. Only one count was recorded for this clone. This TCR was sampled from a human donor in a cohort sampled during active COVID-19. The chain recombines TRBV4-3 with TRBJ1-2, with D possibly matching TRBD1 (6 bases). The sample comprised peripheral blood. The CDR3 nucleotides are TGCGCCAGCAGCCAAGATCCAACCGCGATACAGGGAGAAGTCGATGGCTACACCTTC. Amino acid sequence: CASSQDPTAIQGEVDGYTF.